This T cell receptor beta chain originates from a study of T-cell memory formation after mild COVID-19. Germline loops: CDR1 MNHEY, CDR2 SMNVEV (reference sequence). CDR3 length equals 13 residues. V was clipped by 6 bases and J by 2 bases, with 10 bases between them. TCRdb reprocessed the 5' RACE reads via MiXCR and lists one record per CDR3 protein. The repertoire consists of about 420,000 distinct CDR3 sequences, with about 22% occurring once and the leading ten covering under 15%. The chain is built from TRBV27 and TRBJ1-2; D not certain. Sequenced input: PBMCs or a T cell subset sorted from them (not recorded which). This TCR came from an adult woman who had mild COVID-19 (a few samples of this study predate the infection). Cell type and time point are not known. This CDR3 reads CASRGTENYGYTF. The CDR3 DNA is TGTGCCAGCAGGGGTACAGAGAACTATGGCTACACCTTC.